This TCR beta chain was identified during a study of T cells in Graves' hyperthyroidism and ophthalmopathy. Germline CDR1 and CDR2: SQVTM and ANQGSEA. The CDR3 covers 12 residues. Trimming took off 4 bases at V and 4 bases at J, with 11 bases between the two ends. TCR beta CDR3 regions were amplified from RNA transcripts. Researchers ran a first-round RT-PCR on the TCR CDR3 using the HTBI primer set. MiXCR, applied by TCRdb to the multiplex PCR reads, yields one record per CDR3 protein. The sample lists under 350,000 distinct CDR3 sequences, under 25% occurring once. Criteria for exclusion of patients were uncontrolled infection, other autoimmune disease, pregnancy or lactation.

The sample was blood. The TCR sequence derives from a woman aged 50 to 60 with Graves' hyperthyroidism. The chain employs TRBV29-1 and TRBJ2-7, with D tentatively TRBD1 or TRBD2 (5 bases each). The CDR3 region is CSVGSGPYEQYF. The CDR3 region has the DNA TGCAGCGTTGGGTCGGGGCCATACGAGCAGTACTTC.